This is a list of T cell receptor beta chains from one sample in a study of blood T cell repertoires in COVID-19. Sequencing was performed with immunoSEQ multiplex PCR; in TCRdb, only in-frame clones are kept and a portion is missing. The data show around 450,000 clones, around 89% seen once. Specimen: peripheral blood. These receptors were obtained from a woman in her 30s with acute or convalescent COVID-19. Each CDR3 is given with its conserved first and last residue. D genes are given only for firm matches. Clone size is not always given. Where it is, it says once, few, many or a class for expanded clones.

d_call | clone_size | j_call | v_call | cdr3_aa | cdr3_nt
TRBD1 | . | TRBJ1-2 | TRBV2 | CASSHDRGQVYGYTF | TGTGCCAGCAGTCATGACAGGGGGCAAGTCTATGGCTACACCTTC
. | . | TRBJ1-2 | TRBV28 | CASSFRGREGGYTF | TGTGCCAGCAGTTTCCGCGGGCGGGAGGGTGGCTACACCTTC
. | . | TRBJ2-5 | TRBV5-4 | CASSLNRGQETQYF | TGTGCCAGCAGCTTGAATCGGGGCCAAGAGACCCAGTACTTC
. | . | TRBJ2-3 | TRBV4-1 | CASSQDLGRGVRTDTQYF | TGCGCCAGCAGCCAAGATCTAGGCAGGGGAGTACGTACAGATACGCAGTATTTT
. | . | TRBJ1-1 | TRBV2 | CASREEVTTEAFF | TGTGCCAGCAGGGAGGAGGTTACCACTGAAGCTTTCTTT
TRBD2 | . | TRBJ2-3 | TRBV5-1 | CASAGGGIGTDTQYF | TGCGCCAGCGCGGGGGGCGGGATCGGCACAGATACGCAGTATTTT
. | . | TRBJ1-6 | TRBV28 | CASRVQGQSPLHF | TGTGCCAGCAGAGTGCAGGGCCAATCACCCCTCCACTTT
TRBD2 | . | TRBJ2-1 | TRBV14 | CASSQDLLASDEQFF | TGTGCCAGCAGCCAAGACTTACTAGCGAGCGATGAGCAGTTCTTC
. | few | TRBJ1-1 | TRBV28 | CASSLSGAIEAFF | TGTGCCAGCAGTTTATCAGGGGCTATAGAAGCTTTCTTT
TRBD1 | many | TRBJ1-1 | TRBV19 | CASRVINRGRSLWTEAFF | TGTGCCAGTAGGGTAATAAACAGGGGGCGAAGTTTATGGACTGAAGCTTTCTTT